This TCR beta chain was sequenced in a study of cytomegalovirus exposure and HLA in healthy donors. Primers for the PCR totalled 60 Vbeta and 13 Jbeta. Profiling relied on immunoSEQ multiplex PCR, and the TCRdb table lists in-frame clones only, not all of them. The sample yields fewer than 110,000 clones, 85% to 90% seen once. Trimming cost V 3 bases and J 15 bases, with 13 bases left between them. Germline CDR1 and CDR2: PRHDT and FYEKMQ (reference sequence). The CDR3 has 11 amino acids. The source of this sequence is a man aged 25-45 years in good health and CMV-seronegative. V is TRBV13 and J is TRBJ2-3; D gene unclear. The source material was PBMCs. This chain's CDR3 is CASSLESVVYF. CDR3 coding DNA: TGTGCCAGCAGCTTGGAGTCTGTTGTCTATTTT.